This is a list of T cell receptor beta chains from one sample in a study of regulatory and conventional T cells in RAG deficiency. Measured with immunoSEQ multiplex PCR; TCRdb has only the in-frame clones, and not every one. The repertoire has about 24,000 clones, around 97% of them found once; the top ten carry 1% to 1.5%. These same records also appear under a second study, on regulatory T cells.

The sequencing sample was made of CD25- CD4+ T cells sorted from blood. All receptors come from a human donor in good health. Both conserved end residues are part of each CDR3. The D gene is left open where the match is weak. Clone size is given for some rows only: seen once, a few or many times, or a class if the clone is expanded.

J,D,size,V,length,DNA,CDR3
TRBJ2-2,-,-,TRBV4-1,15,TGCGCCAGCAGCCAATTCCCAGGGATCGCCGGGGAGCTGTTTTTT,CASSQFPGIAGELFF
TRBJ2-3,-,once,TRBV5-5,14,TGTGCCAGCAGCCCTAGACAGGGCACAGATACGCAGTATTTT,CASSPRQGTDTQYF
TRBJ2-7,-,-,TRBV4-2,15,TGTGCCAGCAGCCAGAGATCGGGAGCCAACTACGAGCAGTACTTC,CASSQRSGANYEQYF
TRBJ2-5,TRBD2,-,TRBV2,15,TGTGCCAGCAGCGGACTAGCGGGGAACCAAGAGACCCAGTACTTC,CASSGLAGNQETQYF
TRBJ2-3,TRBD2,-,TRBV2,15,TGTGCCAGCAGCCTTAGCGGGGGCTACACAGATACGCAGTATTTT,CASSLSGGYTDTQYF
TRBJ2-2,TRBD1,-,TRBV10-3,14,TGTGCCATCAGATCGACAGGGGACACCGGGGAGCTGTTTTTT,CAIRSTGDTGELFF
TRBJ1-2,TRBD1,-,TRBV6-6,14,TGTGCCAGCAGTTTCGGGTTAACAGGGGGTGGCTACACCTTC,CASSFGLTGGGYTF
TRBJ1-5,-,-,TRBV28,15,TGTGCCAGCAGTTTAGGGACAAGTAGCAATCAGCCCCAGCATTTT,CASSLGTSSNQPQHF
TRBJ2-7,TRBD1,-,TRBV5-5,13,TGTGCCAGCAGCCTTCCGGGACAGGGAGAGCAGTACTTC,CASSLPGQGEQYF
TRBJ1-1,-,-,TRBV11-3,14,TGTGCCAGCAGCCCTGGAGCCGCTAACACTGAAGCTTTCTTT,CASSPGAANTEAFF
TRBJ1-2,-,-,TRBV28,15,TGTGCCAGCAGTATCGAACAGGGTAGGATGAGCGGCTACACCTTC,CASSIEQGRMSGYTF
TRBJ1-1,-,once,TRBV19,15,TGTGCCAGTAGTCCCATTGGAGGAAAAAACACTGAAGCTTTCTTT,CASSPIGGKNTEAFF
TRBJ1-6,TRBD1,-,TRBV19,16,TGTGCCAGTAGGCACCGACAGGGGATAGGTAATTCACCCCTCCACTTT,CASRHRQGIGNSPLHF